These 20 T cell receptor beta chains were sequenced from one sample in a study of human T cells and chemical hapten exposure. TCRdb called the RACE reads again in MiXCR, with one record for every CDR3 protein. Among 370,000 or so distinct CDR3 sequences listed, approximately 4.4% were seen once. Regarding time point: patch test 1, 2 weeks after DPC sensitization. Treatment reported: therapeutic diphenylcyclopropenone sensitization with weekly scalp DPC. Sample: whole blood, taken in connection with sensitization to the hapten diphenylcyclopropenone (DPC). These receptors all stem from a woman aged 45 to 65 with alopecia areata. Some clones in this sample may be carry-over from other donors' samples.

This clonotype was picked up many times. The genes are TRBV12-3 or TRBV12-4 and TRBJ1-1; D remains ambiguous. The ends were cut back, 4 bases at V and 4 bases at J, with 13 bases in the middle. CDR3 size: 14 residues. Here the CDR3 reads CASSSYSMGTEAFF. The CDR3 DNA follows: TGTGCCAGCAGTTCTTACAGCATGGGCACTGAAGCTTTCTTT.

In its sample, this clonotype was seen many times. This chain links TRBV9 with TRBJ1-5, with D unresolved. The germline V gene encodes CDR1 SGDLS and CDR2 YYNGEE. CDR3 size: 16 residues. The ends were cut back, 0 bases at V and 2 bases at J, with 12 bases in the middle. CDR3 amino acids: CASSVGPGGGNQPQHF. The CDR3, as DNA: TGTGCCAGCAGCGTAGGGCCAGGTGGGGGCAATCAGCCCCAGCATTTT.

The rearrangement links TRBV4-1 to TRBJ1-5, with a weak D call TRBD1 (5 bases). The germline V gene has CDR1 MGHRA and CDR2 YSYEKL. This CDR3 is built from 17 residues. Deletions cut 4 bases from V and 1 base from J, with 17 bases between. The CDR3 bases are TGCGCCAGCAGCCCTCGCTGGGGGGGTCAGAGCAATCAGCCCCAGCATTTT. It codes for CASSPRWGGQSNQPQHF.

The sample holds a few counts of this clonotype. The J gene is TRBJ1-5, the V gene TRBV28; the D gene is possibly TRBD1 (5 bases). V lost 7 bases, J lost 7 bases, and 14 bases lay in between. CDR1 and CDR2 from the germline V gene are MDHEN and SYDVKM. This CDR3 spans 13 amino acids. CDR3 region: CASKAGTRQPQHF. CDR3 nucleotides: TGTGCCAGCAAGGCAGGGACGCGCCAGCCCCAGCATTTT.

This clonotype was seen many times. The V and J genes are TRBV23-1 and TRBJ1-5; D unresolved. TRBV23-1 is given ORF status, its function remaining uncertain. V lost 0 bases, J lost 0 bases, and 6 bases lay in between. The length of the CDR3 is 15 residues. CDR3 amino acids: CASSQSEGSNQPQHF. CDR3 coding DNA: TGCGCCAGCAGTCAATCGGAAGGTAGCAATCAGCCCCAGCATTTT.

In its sample, this clonotype was seen a few times. The chain is built from TRBV30 and TRBJ2-2; the D gene is possibly TRBD2 (5 bases). The CDR3 runs 16 residues. V lost 0 bases to trimming and J lost 2 bases, with 13 bases between them. CDR1 is GTSNPN, CDR2 SVGIG, per germline (reference sequence). CDR3 loop: CAWSVRGAVNTGELFF. CDR3 DNA: TGTGCCTGGAGTGTACGGGGAGCGGTAAACACCGGGGAGCTGTTTTTT. The full variable domain, completed using reference TRBV30 and TRBJ2-2, is SQTIHQWPATLVQPVGSPLSLECTVEGTSNPNLYWYRQAAGRGLQLLFYSVGIGQISSEVPQNLSASRPQDRQFILSSKKLLLSDSGFYLCAWSVRGAVNTGELFFGEGSRLTVL.

The chain is built from TRBV28 and TRBJ2-7; 7 positions agree with TRBD2. With 2 bases clipped from V and 2 bases from J, the junction kept 6 bases outside the gene matches. CDR3 length: 15 residues. Germline loops: CDR1 MDHEN, CDR2 SYDVKM. The CDR3 coding sequence is TGTGCCAGCAGTTTAATACGGGAGGACCCCTACGAGCAGTACTTC. It codes for CASSLIREDPYEQYF.

With regard to this clonotype: A much larger clone is a single base away; this may be a read error. This rearrangement joins TRBV6-6 to TRBJ2-5, with 7 bases matching TRBD2. V was clipped by 11 bases and J by 9 bases; unmatched bases: 6. The germline V gene encodes CDR1 MNHNY and CDR2 SVGAGI (reference sequence). This CDR3 spans 10 amino acids. CDR3 amino acids: CAGGEWAQYF. In nucleotides, the CDR3 is TGTGCCGGGGGGGAGTGGGCCCAGTACTTC.

Ten or more counts support this clonotype. The chain combines TRBV3-1 with TRBJ2-3; 9 bases line up with TRBD2. V shed 2 bases, J shed 5 bases, and the junction held 8 bases outside the gene matches. The CDR3 runs 16 residues. CDR1 and CDR2 (germline): LGHDT, YNNKEL (reference sequence). The CDR3: CASSQKLRGRGDTQYF. CDR3 nucleotides: TGTGCCAGCAGCCAAAAACTGCGCGGGAGGGGAGATACGCAGTATTTT.

Notes on this clonotype: A read error may account for a junction end that differs from germline. The chain links TRBV6-5 to TRBJ2-7; D perhaps matches TRBD2 (6 bases). CDR1 MNHEY and CDR2 SVGAGI come from the germline V gene. This CDR3 comprises 13 residues. In DNA, the CDR3 is TGTGCCAGCAGTCCAGGACTATCCTACGCGCAGTACTTC. This gives the protein CASSPGLSYAQYF.

The table lists this clonotype with a few counts. This chain joins TRBV7-9 and TRBJ2-1; D is unclear. The CDR3 runs 12 residues. Between the trimmed V and J ends, which lost 0 bases and 15 bases, there was a span of 12 bases. Germline V gives CDR1 SEHNR, CDR2 FQNEAQ (reference sequence). The CDR3 spells CASSLARKGGFF. The CDR3 nucleotides read TGTGCCAGCAGCTTAGCCCGAAAGGGTGGGTTCTTC.

In this sample, this clonotype turned up many times. V is TRBV28 and J is TRBJ2-4; the D call may be TRBD1 or TRBD2 (5 bases each). The CDR3 runs to 15 residues. Germline CDR1 and CDR2: MDHEN and SYDVKM. V lost 5 bases and J lost 7, with 18 bases in between. The CDR3 sequence: CASSPTIPSGNIQYF. DNA of the CDR3: TGTGCCAGCAGTCCGACTATACCCTCAGGGAACATTCAGTACTTC. The variable domain in full, with the rest retrieved from reference TRBV28 and TRBJ2-4, is DVKVTQSSRYLVKRTGEKVFLECVQDMDHENMFWYRQDPGLGLRLIYFSYDVKMKEKGDIPEGYSVSREKKERFSLILESASTNQTSMYLCASSPTIPSGNIQYFGAGTRLSVL.

Comment on this clonotype: This may be a read error: a much more frequent sequence differs by one nucleotide. V and J are TRBV6-1 and TRBJ2-1; unclear D gene. The germline V gene has CDR1 MNHNS and CDR2 SASEGT. This CDR3 spans 12 amino acids. The V and J ends lost 2 bases and 4 bases respectively, with 3 bases between them. The CDR3 nucleotides read TGTGCCAGCAGTGAACAATACAATGAGCAGTTCTTC. This encodes CASSEQYNEQFF.

The chain combines TRBV7-9 with TRBJ2-4; tentative D call: TRBD1 (6 bases). This CDR3 has 13 amino acids. Germline V gene lookup returns CDR1 SEHNR and CDR2 FQNEAQ (reference sequence). With 5 bases removed from V and 8 bases from J, the gap between germline ends came to 13 bases. Here the CDR3 reads CASSVQGSDIQYF. In DNA, the CDR3 is TGTGCCAGCAGCGTACAGGGATCGGACATTCAGTACTTC.

The V and J genes are TRBV28 and TRBJ1-4; D may be TRBD1 (5 bases). Per the germline V gene, CDR1 is MDHEN and CDR2 is SYDVKM. This CDR3 has 12 amino acids. V lost 9 bases and J lost 3, with 8 bases in between. The DNA for the CDR3 is TGTGCCAGTAAACAGGCTAATGAAAAACTGTTTTTT. Its translation is CASKQANEKLFF.

This clonotype was counted ten times or more. The gene calls are TRBV5-1 and TRBJ2-7; 7 bases map to TRBD1. Germline CDR1 reads SGHRS; CDR2 reads YFSETQ. The CDR3 runs to 14 residues. Trimming cost V 3 bases and J 2 bases; bases outside gene matches: 5. CDR3 DNA sequence: TGCGCCAGCAGCTGGGGGACAGACCCCTACGAGCAGTACTTC. This gives the protein CASSWGTDPYEQYF.

This clonotype has more than one count but fewer than ten. This rearrangement joins TRBV5-1 to TRBJ2-7, with TRBD2 identical over 14 bases. V was pared by 0 bases and J by 4 bases, with 3 bases of the junction left unmatched. The CDR3 loop spans 16 amino acids. Per germline, CDR1 SGHRS and CDR2 YFSETQ. CDR3 region: CASSLVGTSGSYEQYF. CDR3 bases: TGCGCCAGCAGCTTGGTTGGGACTAGCGGGAGTTACGAGCAGTACTTC.

This clonotype was observed a handful of times. V is TRBV30 and J is TRBJ1-1; D is uncertain. Deletions cut 3 bases from V and 5 bases from J, with 10 bases between. The germline gives CDR1 GTSNPN, CDR2 SVGIG (reference sequence). The CDR3 has 12 residues. CDR3 coding DNA: TGTGCCTGGAGCAGGCCCGGGACTGAAGCTTTCTTT. This gives the protein CAWSRPGTEAFF.

This clonotype appeared a few times. V and J are TRBV14 and TRBJ1-1; 7 bases fit TRBD1. CDR1 SGHDN and CDR2 FVKESK come from the germline V gene. This CDR3 is 14 amino acids long. V lost 4 bases and J lost 4; bases outside the gene matches: 6. The CDR3 DNA reads TGTGCCAGCAGCCCAAGAGCAGGGGGCACTGAAGCTTTCTTT. Translation: CASSPRAGGTEAFF.

In its sample, this clonotype was seen many times. The chain employs TRBV11-2 and TRBJ2-1; no reliable D call. Germline CDR1 SGHAT, CDR2 FQNNGV. CDR3 size: 16 residues. V was pared by 5 bases and J by 0 bases, with 14 bases between. For the CDR3, the DNA is TGTGCCAGCAGCCCTAGACTTGATAGCTCCTACAATGAGCAGTTCTTC. Amino acid sequence: CASSPRLDSSYNEQFF.